The rows below give T cell receptor beta chains drawn from one sample of a study of brain T cells in children with intractable seizures. Generated by immunoSEQ multiplex PCR, the TCRdb table keeps only in-frame clones and is missing some. The top ten clones hold roughly 0.38% of a sample with just under 65,000 clones, 90% to 96% of them seen once. Sample: peripheral blood, taken at surgery. All receptors come from a boy under three years old with focal cortical dysplasia and intractable seizures. Both conserved end residues are part of each CDR3. A D gene is named only where the DNA matches it firmly. Size is stated for part of the rows, as once, few or many counts, or as a class when the clone is expanded.

TRBJ2-6,NA,TRBV7-8,NA,CASSLESSGANVLTF,TGTGCCAGCAGCTTAGAAAGCTCTGGGGCCAACGTCCTGACTTTC
TRBJ2-3,NA,TRBV11-2,NA,CASSLAGEGTDTQYF,TGTGCCAGCAGCTTAGCCGGGGAGGGCACAGATACGCAGTATTTT
TRBJ2-3,NA,TRBV2,NA,CASSEDFTDTQYF,TGTGCCAGCAGTGAAGATTTCACAGATACGCAGTATTTT
TRBJ1-1,NA,TRBV7-9,NA,CASSLRGRAFF,TGTGCCAGCAGCTTACGGGGGAGAGCTTTCTTT
TRBJ2-1,NA,TRBV5-5,TRBD2,CASSLAPRGSSYNEQFF,TGTGCCAGCAGCTTGGCCCCGCGGGGGAGCTCCTACAATGAGCAGTTCTTC
TRBJ2-3,NA,TRBV18,TRBD2,CASSPRTSVTDTQYF,TGTGCCAGCTCACCTAGGACTAGCGTCACAGATACGCAGTATTTT
TRBJ2-5,NA,TRBV5-4,NA,CASSLDQGQETQYF,TGTGCCAGCAGCTTGGACCAGGGTCAAGAGACCCAGTACTTC
TRBJ2-1,NA,TRBV10-3,NA,CAISEPARTSFFF,TGTGCCATCAGTGAGCCAGCTAGAACCTCGTTTTTCTTC
TRBJ2-5,NA,TRBV10-3,TRBD2,CAISAGLAGGEETQYF,TGTGCCATCAGTGCAGGACTAGCGGGAGGCGAGGAGACCCAGTACTTC
TRBJ2-3,NA,TRBV19,NA,CASSINAGEVADTQYF,TGTGCCAGTAGTATTAACGCAGGGGAAGTCGCAGATACGCAGTATTTT
TRBJ2-7,NA,TRBV4-1,TRBD2,CASSLATSAFYEQYF,TGCGCCAGCAGCCTTGCCACTAGCGCCTTCTACGAGCAGTACTTC
TRBJ1-2,NA,TRBV18,TRBD1,CASSPRTGTPYGYTF,TGTGCCAGCTCACCACGGACAGGAACACCCTATGGCTACACCTTC
TRBJ2-3,NA,TRBV11-3,NA,CASSPRQGSDTQYF,TGTGCCAGCAGCCCGAGGCAGGGGTCAGATACGCAGTATTTT
TRBJ2-7,NA,TRBV7-2,TRBD2,CASSLGGLAGNYEQYF,TGTGCCAGCAGCTTAGGGGGACTAGCGGGAAACTACGAGCAGTACTTC
TRBJ2-7,NA,TRBV4-1,NA,CASSQVVSPREQYF,TGCGCCAGCAGCCAAGTGGTTAGTCCTCGCGAGCAGTACTTC
TRBJ1-6,NA,TRBV11-2,NA,CASRGAVGDSPLHF,TGTGCCAGCAGGGGCGCGGTGGGAGATTCACCCCTCCACTTT
TRBJ1-1,NA,TRBV19,NA,CASSIEVLRGAGITEAFF,TGTGCCAGTAGTATAGAAGTTCTCAGGGGCGCGGGAATTACTGAAGCTTTCTTT
TRBJ2-1,NA,TRBV18,NA,CASSPRPTESSYNEQFF,TGTGCCAGCTCACCCCGGCCGACAGAGAGCTCCTACAATGAGCAGTTCTTC
TRBJ2-1,NA,TRBV29-1,NA,CSVQARDNEQFF,TGCAGCGTTCAGGCCCGCGACAATGAGCAGTTCTTC
TRBJ1-5,NA,TRBV10-3,NA,CAISGSGNQPQHF,TGTGCCATCAGTGGATCGGGGAATCAGCCCCAGCATTTT
TRBJ2-5,NA,TRBV11-3,TRBD2,CASSGTSGREETQYF,TGTGCCAGCAGCGGGACTAGCGGGAGGGAAGAGACCCAGTACTTC
TRBJ2-1,NA,TRBV24-1,NA,CATSDSSGTRPYDDEQFF,TGTGCCACCAGTGATTCCTCCGGGACGAGACCTTATGACGATGAGCAGTTCTTC
TRBJ1-1,NA,TRBV6-5,TRBD1,CASSHSWTGRNTEAFF,TGTGCCAGCAGTCACTCGTGGACAGGGCGGAACACTGAAGCTTTCTTT
TRBJ2-7,NA,TRBV4-1,TRBD2,CASSRIGARTSGSYEQYF,TGCGCCAGCAGCCGGATTGGGGCACGGACTAGCGGGAGTTACGAGCAGTACTTC
TRBJ2-7,NA,TRBV7-8,NA,CASSFQGSGPYEQYF,TGTGCCAGCAGCTTTCAGGGCAGCGGACCCTACGAGCAGTACTTC
TRBJ1-5,NA,TRBV7-9,TRBD1,CASSKDRGLQPQHF,TGTGCCAGCAGCAAGGACAGGGGGCTTCAGCCCCAGCATTTT
TRBJ2-3,NA,TRBV27,NA,CASSVFFGMVTDTQYF,TGTGCCAGCAGTGTTTTTTTCGGGATGGTAACAGATACGCAGTATTTT
TRBJ1-5,NA,TRBV12-3/TRBV12-4,NA,CASSLPGEPQHF,TGTGCCAGCAGTTTACCAGGAGAGCCCCAGCATTTT
TRBJ1-5,few,TRBV7-9,NA,CASSLGAGERYQPQHF,TGTGCCAGCAGCTTAGGCGCGGGGGAAAGGTATCAGCCCCAGCATTTT
TRBJ2-5,NA,TRBV19,NA,CASSPLSGAGETQYF,TGTGCCAGTAGTCCCCTCAGTGGGGCAGGGGAGACCCAGTACTTC
TRBJ2-2,NA,TRBV5-4,NA,CASSLTAEANTGELFF,TGTGCCAGCAGCTTGACTGCAGAAGCGAACACCGGGGAGCTGTTTTTT
TRBJ2-2,NA,TRBV6-5,NA,CASSTFRLNTGELFF,TGTGCCAGCAGTACTTTCCGACTGAACACCGGGGAGCTGTTTTTT
TRBJ2-7,NA,TRBV12-5,NA,CASGSGLYEQYF,TGTGCTAGTGGTTCGGGCCTCTACGAGCAGTACTTC
TRBJ2-1,NA,TRBV3-1/TRBV3-2,NA,CASSRTRTQYNEQFF,TGTGCCAGCAGTCGGACTCGTACGCAGTACAATGAGCAGTTCTTC
TRBJ1-2,NA,TRBV3-1/TRBV3-2,NA,CASSQDNYGYTF,TGTGCCAGCAGCCAAGATAACTATGGCTACACCTTC
TRBJ2-5,NA,TRBV5-4,TRBD2,CASRGLEGETQYF,TGTGCCAGCAGGGGACTAGAGGGGGAGACCCAGTACTTC
TRBJ2-7,NA,TRBV28,NA,CASSSNSYEQYF,TGTGCCAGCAGTTCTAACTCCTACGAGCAGTACTTC
TRBJ2-7,NA,TRBV27,NA,CASSLQTYEQYF,TGTGCCAGCAGTCTTCAAACCTACGAGCAGTACTTC
TRBJ1-2,NA,TRBV7-2,NA,CASSPRQFRLYGYTF,TGTGCCAGCAGCCCCCGACAGTTCCGCCTTTATGGCTACACCTTC
TRBJ1-5,NA,TRBV6-5,NA,CASRFGTFQPQHF,TGTGCCAGCAGATTCGGGACGTTTCAGCCCCAGCATTTT
TRBJ1-2,NA,TRBV2,TRBD1,CASRRRTGVLGEGYTF,TGTGCCAGCAGGAGACGAACAGGGGTCTTGGGGGAGGGCTACACCTTC
TRBJ1-5,NA,TRBV25-1,NA,CASSDRGGNQPQHF,TGTGCCAGCAGTGACAGGGGAGGCAATCAGCCCCAGCATTTT
TRBJ2-5,NA,TRBV10-3,NA,CAITEGGQETQYF,TGTGCCATCACCGAAGGGGGACAAGAGACCCAGTACTTC
TRBJ1-6,NA,TRBV27,NA,CASSLLGSYNSPLHF,TGTGCCAGCAGTTTGTTAGGCTCCTATAATTCACCCCTCCACTTT
TRBJ2-3,NA,TRBV28,NA,CASSLTDTQYF,TGTGCCAGCAGTTTAACAGATACGCAGTATTTT
TRBJ2-3,NA,TRBV18,NA,CASSPLRDLHTDTQYF,TGTGCCAGCTCACCTCTTAGGGACCTACACACAGATACGCAGTATTTT
TRBJ1-2,once,TRBV4-1,NA,CASSQEEGLGYGYTF,TGCGCCAGCAGCCAAGAGGAGGGGTTGGGCTATGGCTACACCTTC
TRBJ2-2,NA,TRBV20-1,TRBD1,CSASRQGAGELFF,TGCAGTGCTAGTCGCCAGGGGGCCGGGGAGCTGTTTTTT
TRBJ1-6,few,TRBV5-8,NA,CASSLAGQTPNSPLHF,TGTGCCAGCAGCCTGGCGGGGCAGACCCCCAATTCACCCCTCCACTTT
TRBJ1-2,NA,TRBV15,TRBD1,CATSRDRQQGGYTF,TGTGCCACCAGCAGAGATCGGCAACAGGGGGGCTACACCTTC
TRBJ1-2,NA,TRBV6-5,NA,CASSFWTVANYGYTF,TGTGCCAGCAGTTTCTGGACAGTCGCTAACTATGGCTACACCTTC